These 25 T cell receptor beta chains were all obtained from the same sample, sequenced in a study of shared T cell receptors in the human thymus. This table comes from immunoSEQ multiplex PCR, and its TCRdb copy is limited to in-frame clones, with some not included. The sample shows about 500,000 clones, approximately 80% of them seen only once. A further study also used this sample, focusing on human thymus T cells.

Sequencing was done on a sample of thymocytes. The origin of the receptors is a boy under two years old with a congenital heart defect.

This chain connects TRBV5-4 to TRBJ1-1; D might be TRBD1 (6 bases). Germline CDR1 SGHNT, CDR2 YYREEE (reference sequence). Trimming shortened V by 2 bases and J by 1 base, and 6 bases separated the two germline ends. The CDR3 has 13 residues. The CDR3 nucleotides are TGTGCCAGCAGCTTCAGGGGGAACACTGAAGCTTTCTTT. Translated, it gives CASSFRGNTEAFF.

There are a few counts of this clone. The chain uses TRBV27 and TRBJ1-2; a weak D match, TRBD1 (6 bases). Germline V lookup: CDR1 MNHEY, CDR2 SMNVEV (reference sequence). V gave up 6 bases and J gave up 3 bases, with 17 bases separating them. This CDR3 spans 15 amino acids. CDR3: CASSRLTGTHYGYTF. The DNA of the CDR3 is TGTGCCAGCAGCCGTCTCACCGGGACACACTATGGCTACACCTTC.

CDR3 DNA sequence: TGTGCCAGCAGTCAACAGGGGGTAAAAGAGACCCAGTACTTC. Protein product: CASSQQGVKETQYF. The chain is built from TRBV6-1 and TRBJ2-5; 8 positions agree with TRBD1. There are 14 residues in the CDR3. The trim removed 5 bases at V and 3 bases at J, leaving 5 bases unmatched. Germline V gives CDR1 MNHNS, CDR2 SASEGT.

The DNA of the CDR3 is TGTGCCTGCCCTGAGGGGGTTAAACGGAGTGGGGCCAACGTCCTGACTTTC. This encodes CACPEGVKRSGANVLTF. The chain recombines TRBV7-9 with TRBJ2-6; D possibly corresponds to TRBD1 (6 bases). With 11 bases removed from V and 3 bases from J, the gap between germline ends came to 23 bases. The CDR3 runs 17 residues. Germline V CDR1 and CDR2: SEHNR, FQNEAQ (reference sequence).

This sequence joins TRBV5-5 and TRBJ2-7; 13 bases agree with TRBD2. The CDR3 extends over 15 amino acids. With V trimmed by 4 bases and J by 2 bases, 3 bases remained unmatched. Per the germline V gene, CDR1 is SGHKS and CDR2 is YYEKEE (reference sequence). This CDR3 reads CASSQGTSGTYEQYF. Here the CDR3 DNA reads TGTGCCAGCAGCCAGGGGACTAGCGGGACCTACGAGCAGTACTTC.

In DNA, the CDR3 is TGTGCCAGCAGCCTAATGCAGACCTCTAGCGGGAGCTCCTACAATGAGCAGTTCTTC. It translates to CASSLMQTSSGSSYNEQFF. The V and J genes are TRBV4-2 and TRBJ2-1; 10 positions match TRBD2. Looked up from germline, CDR1 is LGHNA and CDR2 is YNFKEQ. The CDR3 length is 19 residues. V dropped 4 bases and J dropped 0; count of bases not matched to a gene: 12.

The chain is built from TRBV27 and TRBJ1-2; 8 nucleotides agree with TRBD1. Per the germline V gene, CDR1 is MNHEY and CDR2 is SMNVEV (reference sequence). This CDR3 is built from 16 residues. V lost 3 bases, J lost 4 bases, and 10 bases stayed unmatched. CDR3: CASSFPRDRHSYGYTF. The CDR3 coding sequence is TGTGCCAGCAGTTTCCCTCGGGACAGGCACTCCTATGGCTACACCTTC.

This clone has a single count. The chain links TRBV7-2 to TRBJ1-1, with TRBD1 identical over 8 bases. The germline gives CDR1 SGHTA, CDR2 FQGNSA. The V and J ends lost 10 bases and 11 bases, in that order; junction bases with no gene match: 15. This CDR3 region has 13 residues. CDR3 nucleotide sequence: TGTGCCATCCCCGCCAGACAGGGGTCTAGGGCTTTCTTT. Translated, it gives CAIPARQGSRAFF. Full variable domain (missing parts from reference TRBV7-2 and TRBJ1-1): GAGVSQSPSNKVTEKGKDVELRCDPISGHTALYWYRQSLGQGLEFLIYFQGNSAPDKSGLPSDRFSAERTGGSVSTLTIQRTQQEDSAVYLCAIPARQGSRAFFGQGTRLTVV.

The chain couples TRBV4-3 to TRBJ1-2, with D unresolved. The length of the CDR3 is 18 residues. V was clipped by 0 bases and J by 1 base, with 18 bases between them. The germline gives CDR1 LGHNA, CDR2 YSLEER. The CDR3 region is CASSQDSSGMMDNYGYTF. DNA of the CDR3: TGCGCCAGCAGCCAAGATTCATCGGGAATGATGGATAACTATGGCTACACCTTC.

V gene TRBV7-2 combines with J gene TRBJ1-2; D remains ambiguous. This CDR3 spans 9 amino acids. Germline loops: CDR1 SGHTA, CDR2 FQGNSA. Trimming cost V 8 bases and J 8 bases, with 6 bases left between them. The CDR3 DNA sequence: TGTGCCAGCGGGGAGGGCTACACCTTC. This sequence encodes CASGEGYTF.

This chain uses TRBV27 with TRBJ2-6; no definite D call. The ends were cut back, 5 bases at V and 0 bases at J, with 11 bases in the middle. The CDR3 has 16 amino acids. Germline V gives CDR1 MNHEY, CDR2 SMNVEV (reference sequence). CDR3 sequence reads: CASSIGPYSGANVLTF. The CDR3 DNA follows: TGTGCCAGCAGTATTGGGCCCTACTCTGGGGCCAACGTCCTGACTTTC.

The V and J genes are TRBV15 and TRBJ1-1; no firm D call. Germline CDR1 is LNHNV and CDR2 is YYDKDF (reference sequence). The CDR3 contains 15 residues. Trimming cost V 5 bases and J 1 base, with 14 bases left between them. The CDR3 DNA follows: TGTGCCACCAGCCCCTCCGAGGAGGGGAACACTGAAGCTTTCTTT. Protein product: CATSPSEEGNTEAFF.

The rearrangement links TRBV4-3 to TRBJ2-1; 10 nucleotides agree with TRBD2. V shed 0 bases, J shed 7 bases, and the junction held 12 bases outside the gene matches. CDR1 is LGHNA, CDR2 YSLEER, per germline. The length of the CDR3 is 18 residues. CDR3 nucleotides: TGCGCCAGCAGCCAAGACGCTTGGACTAGCGGAGGGCTGAATGAGCAGTTCTTC. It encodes CASSQDAWTSGGLNEQFF.

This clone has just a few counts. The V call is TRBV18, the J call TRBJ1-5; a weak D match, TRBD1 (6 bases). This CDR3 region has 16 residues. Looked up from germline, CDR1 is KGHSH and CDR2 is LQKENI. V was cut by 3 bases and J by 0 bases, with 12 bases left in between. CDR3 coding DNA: TGTGCCAGCTCACCTACAGGGCGGCGTAGCAATCAGCCCCAGCATTTT. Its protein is CASSPTGRRSNQPQHF. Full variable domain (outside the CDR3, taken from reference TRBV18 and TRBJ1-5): NAGVMQNPRHLVRRRGQEARLRCSPMKGHSHVYWYRQLPEEGLKFMVYLQKENIIDESGMPKERFSAEFPKEGPSILRIQQVVRGDSAAYFCASSPTGRRSNQPQHFGDGTRLSIL.

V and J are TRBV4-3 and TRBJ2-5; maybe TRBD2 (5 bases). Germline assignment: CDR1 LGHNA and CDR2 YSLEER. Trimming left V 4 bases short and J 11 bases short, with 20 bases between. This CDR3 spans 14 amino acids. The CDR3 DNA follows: TGCGCCAGCAGCCTAGAATCGCGGGCGGAAGAGCAGTACTTC. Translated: CASSLESRAEEQYF.

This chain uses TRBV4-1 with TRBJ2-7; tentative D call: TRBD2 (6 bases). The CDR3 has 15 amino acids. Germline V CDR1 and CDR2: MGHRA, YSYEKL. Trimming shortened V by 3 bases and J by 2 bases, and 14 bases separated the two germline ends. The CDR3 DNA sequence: TGCGCCAGCAGCCAGGGAGGTGCTAGGCCCTACGAGCAGTACTTC. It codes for CASSQGGARPYEQYF.

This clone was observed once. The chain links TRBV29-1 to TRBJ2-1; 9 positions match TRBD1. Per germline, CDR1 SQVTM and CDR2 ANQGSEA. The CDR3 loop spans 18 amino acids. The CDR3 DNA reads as TGCACCACGTCGGGACAGGGAAGAGGGAGGGCCTCCTACAATGAGCAGTTCTTC. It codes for CTTSGQGRGRASYNEQFF.

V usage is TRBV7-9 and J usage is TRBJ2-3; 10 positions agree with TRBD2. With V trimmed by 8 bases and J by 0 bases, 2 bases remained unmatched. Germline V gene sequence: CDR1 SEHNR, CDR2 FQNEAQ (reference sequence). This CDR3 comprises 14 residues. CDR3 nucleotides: TGTGCCAGCGAACTAGCGGGAAGCACAGATACGCAGTATTTT. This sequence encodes CASELAGSTDTQYF. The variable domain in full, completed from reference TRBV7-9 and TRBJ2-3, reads DTGVSQNPRHKITKRGQNVTFRCDPISEHNRLYWYRQTLGQGPEFLTYFQNEAQLEKSRLLSDRFSAERPKGSFSTLEIQRTEQGDSAMYLCASELAGSTDTQYFGPGTRLTVL.

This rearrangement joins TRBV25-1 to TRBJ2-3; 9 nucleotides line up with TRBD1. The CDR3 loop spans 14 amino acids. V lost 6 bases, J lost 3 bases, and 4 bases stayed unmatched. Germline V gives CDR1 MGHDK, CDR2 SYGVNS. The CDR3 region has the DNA TGTGCCAGCAGAGGACAGGGGAGAACAGATACGCAGTATTTT. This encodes CASRGQGRTDTQYF.

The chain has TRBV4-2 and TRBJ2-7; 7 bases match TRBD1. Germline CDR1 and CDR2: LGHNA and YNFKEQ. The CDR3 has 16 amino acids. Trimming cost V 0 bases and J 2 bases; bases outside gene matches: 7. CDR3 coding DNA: TGTGCCAGCAGCCAAGATGATTGGCAGGGGGCCTACGAGCAGTACTTC. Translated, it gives CASSQDDWQGAYEQYF.

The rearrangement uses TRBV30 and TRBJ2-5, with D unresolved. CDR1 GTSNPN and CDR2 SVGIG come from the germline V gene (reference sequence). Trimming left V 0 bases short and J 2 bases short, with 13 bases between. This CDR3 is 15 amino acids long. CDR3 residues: CAWSVESGNQETQYF. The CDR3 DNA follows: TGTGCCTGGAGTGTAGAGTCAGGTAATCAAGAGACCCAGTACTTC.

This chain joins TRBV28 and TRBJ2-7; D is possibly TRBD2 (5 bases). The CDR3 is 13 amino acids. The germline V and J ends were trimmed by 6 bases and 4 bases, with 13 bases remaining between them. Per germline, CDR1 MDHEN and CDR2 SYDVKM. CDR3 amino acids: CASRGRSEYEQYF. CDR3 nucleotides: TGTGCCAGCAGAGGACGTAGCGAATACGAGCAGTACTTC.

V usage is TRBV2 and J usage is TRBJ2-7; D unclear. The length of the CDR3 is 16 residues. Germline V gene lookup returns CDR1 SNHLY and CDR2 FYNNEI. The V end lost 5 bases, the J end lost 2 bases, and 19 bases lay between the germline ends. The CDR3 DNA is TGTGCCAGCAGTTATTCCCTACCCGGTTTAACCTACGAGCAGTACTTC. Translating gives CASSYSLPGLTYEQYF. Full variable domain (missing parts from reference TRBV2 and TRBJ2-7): EPEVTQTPSHQVTQMGQEVILRCVPISNHLYFYWYRQILGQKVEFLVSFYNNEISEKSEIFDDQFSVERPDGSNFTLKIRSTKLEDSAMYFCASSYSLPGLTYEQYFGPGTRLTVT.

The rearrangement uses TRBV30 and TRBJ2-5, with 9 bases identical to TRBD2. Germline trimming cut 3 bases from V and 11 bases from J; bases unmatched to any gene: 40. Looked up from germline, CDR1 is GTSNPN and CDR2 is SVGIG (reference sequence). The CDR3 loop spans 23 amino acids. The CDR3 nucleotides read TGTGCCTGGAGGCCGCAAAAGAATCGGGGGGTAGCGGGAGCTGATCCCTCAGAAATGGAGCAGTACTTC. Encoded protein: CAWRPQKNRGVAGADPSEMEQYF.

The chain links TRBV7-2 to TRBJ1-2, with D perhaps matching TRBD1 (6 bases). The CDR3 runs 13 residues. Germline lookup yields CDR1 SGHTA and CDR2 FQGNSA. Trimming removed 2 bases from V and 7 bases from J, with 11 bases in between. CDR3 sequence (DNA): TGTGCCAGCAGCTTATCACAGGGCACTGGCTACACCTTC. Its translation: CASSLSQGTGYTF.